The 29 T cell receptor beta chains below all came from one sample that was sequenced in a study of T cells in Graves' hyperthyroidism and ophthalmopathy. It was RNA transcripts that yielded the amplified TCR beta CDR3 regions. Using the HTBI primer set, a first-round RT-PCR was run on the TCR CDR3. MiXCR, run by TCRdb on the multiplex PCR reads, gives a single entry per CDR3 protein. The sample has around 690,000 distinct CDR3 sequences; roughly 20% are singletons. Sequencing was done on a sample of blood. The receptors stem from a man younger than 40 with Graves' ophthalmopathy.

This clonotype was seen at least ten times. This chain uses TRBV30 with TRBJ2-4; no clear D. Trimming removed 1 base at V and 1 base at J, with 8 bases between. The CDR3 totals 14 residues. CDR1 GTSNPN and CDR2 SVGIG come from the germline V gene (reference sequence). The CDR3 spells CAWSGVRAKNIQYF. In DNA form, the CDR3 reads TGTGCCTGGAGTGGGGTTAGGGCCAAAAACATTCAGTACTTC.

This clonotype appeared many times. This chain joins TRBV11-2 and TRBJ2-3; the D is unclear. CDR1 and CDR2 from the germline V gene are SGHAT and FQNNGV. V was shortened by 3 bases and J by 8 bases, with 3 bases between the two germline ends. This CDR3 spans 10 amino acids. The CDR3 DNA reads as TGTGCCAGCAGCTTTGGTACGCAGTATTTT. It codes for CASSFGTQYF. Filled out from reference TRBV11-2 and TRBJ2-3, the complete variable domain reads EAGVAQSPRYKIIEKRQSVAFWCNPISGHATLYWYQQILGQGPKLLIQFQNNGVVDDSQLPKDRFSAERLKGVDSTLKIQPAKLEDSAVYLCASSFGTQYFGPGTRLTVL.

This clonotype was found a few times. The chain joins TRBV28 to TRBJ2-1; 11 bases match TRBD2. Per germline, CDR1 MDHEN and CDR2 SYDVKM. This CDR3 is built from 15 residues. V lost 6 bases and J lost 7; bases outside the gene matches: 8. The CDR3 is CASRKGLAAQNEQFF. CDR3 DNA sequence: TGTGCCAGCAGGAAGGGACTAGCGGCACAGAATGAGCAGTTCTTC.

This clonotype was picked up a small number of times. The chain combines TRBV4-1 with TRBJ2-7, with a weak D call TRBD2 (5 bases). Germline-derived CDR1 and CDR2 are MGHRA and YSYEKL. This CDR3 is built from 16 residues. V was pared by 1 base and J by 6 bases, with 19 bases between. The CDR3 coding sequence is TGCGCCAGCAGCCAAGGCTTAAGGACTCCCAAGGGCGAGCAGTACTTC. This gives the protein CASSQGLRTPKGEQYF.

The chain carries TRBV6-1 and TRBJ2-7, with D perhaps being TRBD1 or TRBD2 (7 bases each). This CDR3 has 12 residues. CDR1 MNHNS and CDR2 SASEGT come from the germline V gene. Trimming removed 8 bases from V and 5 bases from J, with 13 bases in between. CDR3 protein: CASQGGLHEQYF. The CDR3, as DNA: TGTGCCAGCCAGGGGGGGCTCCACGAGCAGTACTTC.

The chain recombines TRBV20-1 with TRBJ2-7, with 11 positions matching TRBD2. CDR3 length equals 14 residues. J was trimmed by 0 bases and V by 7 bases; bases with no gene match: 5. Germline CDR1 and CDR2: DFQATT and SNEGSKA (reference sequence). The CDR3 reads CSVPGTSGSYEQYF. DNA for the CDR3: TGCAGTGTCCCCGGGACTAGCGGCTCCTACGAGCAGTACTTC.

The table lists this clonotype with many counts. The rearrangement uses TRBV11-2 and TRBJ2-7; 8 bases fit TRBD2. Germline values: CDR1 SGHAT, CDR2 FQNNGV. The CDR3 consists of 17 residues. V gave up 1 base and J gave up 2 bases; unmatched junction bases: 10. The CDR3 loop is CASSLGPPSGLTYEQYF. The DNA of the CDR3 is TGTGCCAGCAGCTTAGGGCCCCCTAGCGGGCTAACCTACGAGCAGTACTTC.

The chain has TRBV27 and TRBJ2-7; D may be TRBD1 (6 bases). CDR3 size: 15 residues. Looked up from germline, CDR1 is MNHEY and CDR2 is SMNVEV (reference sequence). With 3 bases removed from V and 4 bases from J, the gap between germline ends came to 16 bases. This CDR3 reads CASSLGDIRFYEQYF. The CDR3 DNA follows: TGTGCCAGCAGTTTGGGGGACATCCGGTTTTACGAGCAGTACTTC.

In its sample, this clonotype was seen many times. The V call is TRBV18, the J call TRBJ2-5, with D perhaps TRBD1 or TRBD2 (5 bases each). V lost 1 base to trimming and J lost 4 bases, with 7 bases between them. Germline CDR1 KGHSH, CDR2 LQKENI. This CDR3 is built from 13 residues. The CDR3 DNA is TGTGCCAGCTCACCACGGGACGCAGAGACCCAGTACTTC. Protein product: CASSPRDAETQYF.

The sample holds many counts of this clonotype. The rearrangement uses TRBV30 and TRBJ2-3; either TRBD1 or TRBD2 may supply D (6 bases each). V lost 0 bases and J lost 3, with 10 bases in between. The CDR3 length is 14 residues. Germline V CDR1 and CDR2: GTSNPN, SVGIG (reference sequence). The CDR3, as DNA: TGTGCCTGGAGTGTAGGGGGGATAACAGATACGCAGTATTTT. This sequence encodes CAWSVGGITDTQYF.

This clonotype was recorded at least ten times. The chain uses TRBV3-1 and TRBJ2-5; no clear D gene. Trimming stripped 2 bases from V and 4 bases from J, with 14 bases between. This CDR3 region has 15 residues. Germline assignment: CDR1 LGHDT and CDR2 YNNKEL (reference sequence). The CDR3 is CASSQSLRGGETQYF. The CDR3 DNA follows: TGTGCCAGCAGCCAATCCCTTAGAGGTGGAGAGACCCAGTACTTC.

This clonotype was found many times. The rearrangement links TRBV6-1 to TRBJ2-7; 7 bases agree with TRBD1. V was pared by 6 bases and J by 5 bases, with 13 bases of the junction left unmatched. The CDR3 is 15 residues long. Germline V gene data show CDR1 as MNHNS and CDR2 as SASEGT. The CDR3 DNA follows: TGTGCCAGCAGGGAGGCCTTAAGGGGGCTGAACGAGCAGTACTTC. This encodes CASREALRGLNEQYF.

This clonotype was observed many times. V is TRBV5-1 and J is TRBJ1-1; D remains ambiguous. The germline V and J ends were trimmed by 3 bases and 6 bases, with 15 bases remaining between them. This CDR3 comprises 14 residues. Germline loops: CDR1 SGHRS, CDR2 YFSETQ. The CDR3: CASSSGSRRAEAFF. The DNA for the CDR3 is TGCGCCAGCAGCTCGGGGTCTCGTCGCGCTGAAGCTTTCTTT.

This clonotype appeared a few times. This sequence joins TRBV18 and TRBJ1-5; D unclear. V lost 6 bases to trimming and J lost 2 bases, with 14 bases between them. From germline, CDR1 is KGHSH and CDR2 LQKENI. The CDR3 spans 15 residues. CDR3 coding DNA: TGTGCCAGCTCGCCTCAGGATGGTGGCAATCAGCCCCAGCATTTT. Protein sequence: CASSPQDGGNQPQHF.

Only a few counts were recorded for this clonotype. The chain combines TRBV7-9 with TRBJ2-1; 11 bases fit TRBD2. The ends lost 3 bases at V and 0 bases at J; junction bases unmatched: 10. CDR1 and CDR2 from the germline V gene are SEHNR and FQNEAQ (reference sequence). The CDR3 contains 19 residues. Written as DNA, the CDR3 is TGTGCCAGCAGCTTTACCGGGACTAGCGGAGGAAGCTCCTACAATGAGCAGTTCTTC. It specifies CASSFTGTSGGSSYNEQFF.

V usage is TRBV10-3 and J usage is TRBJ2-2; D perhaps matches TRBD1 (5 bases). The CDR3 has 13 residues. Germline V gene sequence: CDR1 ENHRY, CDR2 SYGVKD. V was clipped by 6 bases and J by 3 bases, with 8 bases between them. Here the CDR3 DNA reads TGTGCCATCAGAGTGACAGACACCGGGGAGCTGTTTTTT. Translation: CAIRVTDTGELFF.

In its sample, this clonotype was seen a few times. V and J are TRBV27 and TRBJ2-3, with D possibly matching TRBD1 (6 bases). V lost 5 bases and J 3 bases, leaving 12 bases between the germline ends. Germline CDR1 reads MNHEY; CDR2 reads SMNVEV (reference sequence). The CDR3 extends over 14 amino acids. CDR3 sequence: CASSATGLTDTQYF. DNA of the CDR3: TGTGCCAGCAGTGCTACAGGGTTAACAGATACGCAGTATTTT.

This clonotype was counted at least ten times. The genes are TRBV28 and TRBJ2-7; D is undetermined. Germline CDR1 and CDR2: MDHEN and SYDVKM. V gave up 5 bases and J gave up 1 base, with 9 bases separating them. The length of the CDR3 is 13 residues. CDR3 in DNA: TGTGCCAGCAGTCCCCTGCCTTCCTACGAGCAGTACTTC. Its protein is CASSPLPSYEQYF. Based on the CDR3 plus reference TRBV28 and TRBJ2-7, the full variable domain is DVKVTQSSRYLVKRTGEKVFLECVQDMDHENMFWYRQDPGLGLRLIYFSYDVKMKEKGDIPEGYSVSREKKERFSLILESASTNQTSMYLCASSPLPSYEQYFGPGTRLTVT.

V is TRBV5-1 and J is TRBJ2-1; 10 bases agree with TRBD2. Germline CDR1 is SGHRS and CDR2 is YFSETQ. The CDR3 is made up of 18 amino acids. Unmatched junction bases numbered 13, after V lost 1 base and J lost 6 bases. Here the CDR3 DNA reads TGCGCCAGCAGCTTGATAGGGCTAGCGGGAGATCTTTCCAATGAGCAGTTCTTC. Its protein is CASSLIGLAGDLSNEQFF.

The CDR3 DNA is TGCGCCAGCAGCCCGGACAGGCTGACCTACAATGAGCAGTTCTTC. Its protein product is CASSPDRLTYNEQFF. The rearrangement uses TRBV5-1 and TRBJ2-1; 7 nucleotides line up with TRBD1. This CDR3 has 15 residues. Germline V lookup: CDR1 SGHRS, CDR2 YFSETQ. V lost 4 bases to trimming and J lost 2 bases; unmatched junction nucleotides: 6.

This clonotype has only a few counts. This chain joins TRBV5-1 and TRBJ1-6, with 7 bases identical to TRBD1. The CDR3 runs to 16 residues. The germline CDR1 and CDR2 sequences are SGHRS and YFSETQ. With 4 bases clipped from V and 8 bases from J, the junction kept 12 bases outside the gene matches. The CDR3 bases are TGCGCCAGCAGCATAGACCCCCACAGGGGTGATTCACCCCTCCACTTT. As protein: CASSIDPHRGDSPLHF. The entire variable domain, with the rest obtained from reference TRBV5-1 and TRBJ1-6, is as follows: KAGVTQTPRYLIKTRGQQVTLSCSPISGHRSVSWYQQTPGQGLQFLFEYFSETQRNKGNFPGRFSGRQFSNSRSEMNVSTLELGDSALYLCASSIDPHRGDSPLHFGNGTRLTVT.

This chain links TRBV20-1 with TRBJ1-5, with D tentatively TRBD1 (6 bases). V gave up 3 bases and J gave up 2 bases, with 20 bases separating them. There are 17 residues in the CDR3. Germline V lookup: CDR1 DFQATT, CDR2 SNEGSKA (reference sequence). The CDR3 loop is CSASELQGWVGNQPQHF. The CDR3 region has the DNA TGCAGTGCTAGTGAGCTACAGGGATGGGTCGGCAATCAGCCCCAGCATTTT.

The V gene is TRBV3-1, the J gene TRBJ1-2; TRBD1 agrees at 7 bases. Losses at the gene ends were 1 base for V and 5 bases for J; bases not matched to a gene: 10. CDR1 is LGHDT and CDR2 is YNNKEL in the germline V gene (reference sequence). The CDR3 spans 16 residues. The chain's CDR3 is CASSQGPDRVAYGYTF. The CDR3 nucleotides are TGTGCCAGCAGCCAAGGGCCCGACAGGGTGGCTTATGGCTACACCTTC.

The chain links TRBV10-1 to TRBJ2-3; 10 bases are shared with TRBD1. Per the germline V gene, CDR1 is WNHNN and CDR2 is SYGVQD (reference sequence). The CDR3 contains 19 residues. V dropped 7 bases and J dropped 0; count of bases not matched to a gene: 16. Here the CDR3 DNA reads TGCGCCAGCAACCGGGTCCGACAGGGGGCTTACGATAGCACAGATACGCAGTATTTT. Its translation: CASNRVRQGAYDSTDTQYF.

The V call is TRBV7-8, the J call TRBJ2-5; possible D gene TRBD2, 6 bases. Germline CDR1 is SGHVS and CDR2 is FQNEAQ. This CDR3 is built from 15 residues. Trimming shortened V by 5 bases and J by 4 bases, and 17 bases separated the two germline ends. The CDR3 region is CASSRGTASRETQYF. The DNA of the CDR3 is TGTGCCAGCAGCCGGGGGACCGCCTCCAGAGAGACCCAGTACTTC.

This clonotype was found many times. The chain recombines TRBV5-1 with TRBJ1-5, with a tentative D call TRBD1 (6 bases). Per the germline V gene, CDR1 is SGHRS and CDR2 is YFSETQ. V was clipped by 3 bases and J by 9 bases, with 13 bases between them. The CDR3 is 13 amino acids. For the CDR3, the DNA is TGCGCCAGCAGCTCGACAGGACAGTGGCCCCAGCATTTT. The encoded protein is CASSSTGQWPQHF.

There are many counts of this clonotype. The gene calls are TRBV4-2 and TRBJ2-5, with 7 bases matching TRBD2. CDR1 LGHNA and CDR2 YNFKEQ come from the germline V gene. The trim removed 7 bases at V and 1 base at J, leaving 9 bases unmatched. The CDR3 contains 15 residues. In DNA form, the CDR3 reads TGTGCCAGCACCCGAGAGACTAGCTCCCAAGAGACCCAGTACTTC. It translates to CASTRETSSQETQYF.

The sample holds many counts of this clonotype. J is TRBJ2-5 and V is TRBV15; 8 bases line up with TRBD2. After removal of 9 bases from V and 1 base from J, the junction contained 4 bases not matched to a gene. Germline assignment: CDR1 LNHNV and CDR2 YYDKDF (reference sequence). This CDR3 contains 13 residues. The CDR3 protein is CATKAGAQETQYF. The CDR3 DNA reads TGTGCCACAAAAGCGGGAGCCCAAGAGACCCAGTACTTC.

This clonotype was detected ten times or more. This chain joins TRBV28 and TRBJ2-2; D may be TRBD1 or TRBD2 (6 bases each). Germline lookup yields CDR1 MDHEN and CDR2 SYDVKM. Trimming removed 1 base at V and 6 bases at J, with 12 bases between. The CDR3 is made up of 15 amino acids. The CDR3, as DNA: TGTGCCAGCAGTTTATTTTCGGGGGCCGCCGGGGAGCTGTTTTTT. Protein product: CASSLFSGAAGELFF. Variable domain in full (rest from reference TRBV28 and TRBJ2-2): DVKVTQSSRYLVKRTGEKVFLECVQDMDHENMFWYRQDPGLGLRLIYFSYDVKMKEKGDIPEGYSVSREKKERFSLILESASTNQTSMYLCASSLFSGAAGELFFGEGSRLTVL.